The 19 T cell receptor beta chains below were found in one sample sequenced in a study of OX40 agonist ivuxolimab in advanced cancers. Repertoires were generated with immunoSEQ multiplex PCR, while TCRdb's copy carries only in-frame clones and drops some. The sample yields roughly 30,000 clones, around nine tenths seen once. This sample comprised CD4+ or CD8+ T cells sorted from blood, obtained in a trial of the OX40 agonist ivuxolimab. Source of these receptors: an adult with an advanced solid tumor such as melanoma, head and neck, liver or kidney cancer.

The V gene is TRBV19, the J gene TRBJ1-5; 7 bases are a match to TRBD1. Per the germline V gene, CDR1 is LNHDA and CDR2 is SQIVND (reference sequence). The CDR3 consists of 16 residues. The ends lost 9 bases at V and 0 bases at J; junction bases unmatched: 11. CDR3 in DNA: TGTGCCAGCCATTTGACAGGGAAGCATAGCAATCAGCCCCAGCATTTT. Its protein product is CASHLTGKHSNQPQHF.

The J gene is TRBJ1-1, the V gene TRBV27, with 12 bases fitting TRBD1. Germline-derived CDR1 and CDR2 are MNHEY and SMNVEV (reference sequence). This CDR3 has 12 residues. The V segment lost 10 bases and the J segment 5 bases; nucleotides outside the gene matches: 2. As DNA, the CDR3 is TGTGCCACGGGACAGGGGGCTACTGAAGCTTTCTTT. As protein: CATGQGATEAFF.

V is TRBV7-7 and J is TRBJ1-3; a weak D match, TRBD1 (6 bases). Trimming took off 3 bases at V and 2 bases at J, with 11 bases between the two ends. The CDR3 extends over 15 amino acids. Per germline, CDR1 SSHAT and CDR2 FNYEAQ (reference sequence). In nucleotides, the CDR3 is TGTGCCAGCAGCTTGAGAGGGGGGCCTGGAAACACCATATATTTT. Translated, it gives CASSLRGGPGNTIYF.

Written as DNA, the CDR3 is TGCAGCGTTGGGAGCGATTACACTGAAGCTTTCTTT. Translated: CSVGSDYTEAFF. The genes are TRBV29-1 and TRBJ1-1; D not certain. V shed 4 bases and J shed 3 bases, with 9 bases lying between them. The CDR3 loop spans 12 amino acids. Germline CDR1 reads SQVTM; CDR2 reads ANQGSEA.

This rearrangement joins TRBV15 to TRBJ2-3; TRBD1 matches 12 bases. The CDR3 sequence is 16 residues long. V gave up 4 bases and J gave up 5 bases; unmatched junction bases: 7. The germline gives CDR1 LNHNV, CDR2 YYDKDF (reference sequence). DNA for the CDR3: TGTGCCACCAGCACTCCGGGACAGGGGGCGAAAGATACGCAGTATTTT. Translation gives CATSTPGQGAKDTQYF.

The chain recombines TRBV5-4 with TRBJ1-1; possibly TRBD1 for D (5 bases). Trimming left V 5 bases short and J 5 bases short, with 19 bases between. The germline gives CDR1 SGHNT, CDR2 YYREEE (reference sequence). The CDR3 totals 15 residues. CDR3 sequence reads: CASRTRDSRETEAFF. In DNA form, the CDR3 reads TGTGCCAGCAGGACTCGGGACTCAAGGGAGACTGAAGCTTTCTTT.

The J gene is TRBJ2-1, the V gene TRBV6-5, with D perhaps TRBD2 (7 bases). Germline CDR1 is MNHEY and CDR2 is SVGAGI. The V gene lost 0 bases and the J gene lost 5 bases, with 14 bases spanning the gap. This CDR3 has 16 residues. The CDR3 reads CASSYSRGGFDNEQFF. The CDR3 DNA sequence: TGTGCCAGCAGTTACTCTAGGGGGGGCTTCGACAATGAGCAGTTCTTC.

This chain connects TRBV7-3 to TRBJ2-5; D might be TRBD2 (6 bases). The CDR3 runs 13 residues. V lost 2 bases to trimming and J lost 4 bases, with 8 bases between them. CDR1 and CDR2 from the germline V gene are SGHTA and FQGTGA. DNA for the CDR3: TGTGCCAGCAGCTTATTCGGGGGAGAGACCCAGTACTTC. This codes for CASSLFGGETQYF.

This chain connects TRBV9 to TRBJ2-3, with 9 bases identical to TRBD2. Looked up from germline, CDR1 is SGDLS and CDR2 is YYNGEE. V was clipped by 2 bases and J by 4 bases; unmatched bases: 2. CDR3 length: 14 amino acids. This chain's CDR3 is CASSVAGGPDTQYF. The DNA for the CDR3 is TGTGCCAGCAGCGTTGCGGGGGGGCCAGATACGCAGTATTTT.

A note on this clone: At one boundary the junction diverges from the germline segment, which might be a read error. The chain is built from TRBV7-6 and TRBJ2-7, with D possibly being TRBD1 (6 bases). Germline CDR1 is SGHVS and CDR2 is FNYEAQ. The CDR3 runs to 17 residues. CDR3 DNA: TGTGCCAGCAGCTTAGACCCCCCAGGGGATACTTTCTACGAGCAGTGCTTC. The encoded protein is CASSLDPPGDTFYEQCF. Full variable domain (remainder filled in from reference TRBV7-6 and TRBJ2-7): GAGVSQSPRYKVTKRGQDVALRCDPISGHVSLYWYRQALGQGPEFLTYFNYEAQQDKSGLPNDRFSAERPEGSISTLTIQRTEQRDSAMYRCASSLDPPGDTFYEQCFGPGTRLTVT.

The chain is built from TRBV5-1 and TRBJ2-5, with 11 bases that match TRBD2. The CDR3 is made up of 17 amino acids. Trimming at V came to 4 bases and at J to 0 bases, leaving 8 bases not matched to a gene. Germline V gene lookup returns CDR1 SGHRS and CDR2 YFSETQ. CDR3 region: CASSRGLAEEYQETQYF. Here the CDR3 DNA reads TGCGCCAGCAGCAGGGGACTAGCGGAGGAGTACCAAGAGACCCAGTACTTC.

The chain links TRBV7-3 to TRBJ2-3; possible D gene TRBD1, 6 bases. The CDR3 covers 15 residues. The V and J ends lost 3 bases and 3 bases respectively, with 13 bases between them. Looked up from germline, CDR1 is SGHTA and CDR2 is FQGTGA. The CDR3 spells CASSLTGQRTDTQYF. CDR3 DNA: TGTGCCAGCAGCTTGACTGGACAGAGAACAGATACGCAGTATTTT.

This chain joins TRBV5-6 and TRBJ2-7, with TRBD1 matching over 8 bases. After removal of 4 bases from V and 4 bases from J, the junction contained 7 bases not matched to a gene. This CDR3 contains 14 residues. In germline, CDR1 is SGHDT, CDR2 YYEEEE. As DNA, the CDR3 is TGTGCCAGCAGCCCGGACAGGGAATGGTACGAGCAGTACTTC. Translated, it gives CASSPDREWYEQYF. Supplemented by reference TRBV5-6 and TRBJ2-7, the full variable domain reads DAGVTQSPTHLIKTRGQQVTLRCSPKSGHDTVSWYQQALGQGPQFIFQYYEEEERQRGNFPDRFSGHQFPNYSSELNVNALLLGDSALYLCASSPDREWYEQYFGPGTRLTVT.

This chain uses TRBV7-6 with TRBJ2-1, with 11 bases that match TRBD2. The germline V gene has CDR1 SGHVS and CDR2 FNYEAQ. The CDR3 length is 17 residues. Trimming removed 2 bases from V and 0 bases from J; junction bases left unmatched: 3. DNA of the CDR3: TGTGCCAGCAGCTTACTAGCGGGGGGAAGCTCCTACAATGAGCAGTTCTTC. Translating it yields CASSLLAGGSSYNEQFF.

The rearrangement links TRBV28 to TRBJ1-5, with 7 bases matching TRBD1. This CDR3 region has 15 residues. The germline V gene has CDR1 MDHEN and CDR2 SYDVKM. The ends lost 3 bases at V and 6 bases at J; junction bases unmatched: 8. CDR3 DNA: TGTGCCAGCAGTTTCAGGGGGGTGGGGGGTCAGCCCCAGCATTTT. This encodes CASSFRGVGGQPQHF.

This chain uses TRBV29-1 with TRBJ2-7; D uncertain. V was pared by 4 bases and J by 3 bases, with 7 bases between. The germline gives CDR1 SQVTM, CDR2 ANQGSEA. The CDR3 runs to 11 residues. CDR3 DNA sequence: TGCAGCGTTGTTAGTGTCTACGAGCAGTACTTC. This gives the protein CSVVSVYEQYF.

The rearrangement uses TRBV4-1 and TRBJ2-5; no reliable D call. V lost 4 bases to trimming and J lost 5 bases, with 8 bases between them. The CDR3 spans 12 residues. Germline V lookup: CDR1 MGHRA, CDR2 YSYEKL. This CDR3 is CASSPWGETQYF. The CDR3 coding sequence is TGCGCCAGCAGCCCGTGGGGTGAGACCCAGTACTTC.

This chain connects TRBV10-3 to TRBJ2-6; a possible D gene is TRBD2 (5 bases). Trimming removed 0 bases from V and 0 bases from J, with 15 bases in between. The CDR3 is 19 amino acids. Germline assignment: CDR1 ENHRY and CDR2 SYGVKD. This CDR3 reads CAISESEIATPSGANVLTF. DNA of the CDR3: TGTGCCATCAGTGAGTCGGAGATAGCGACCCCCTCTGGGGCCAACGTCCTGACTTTC.

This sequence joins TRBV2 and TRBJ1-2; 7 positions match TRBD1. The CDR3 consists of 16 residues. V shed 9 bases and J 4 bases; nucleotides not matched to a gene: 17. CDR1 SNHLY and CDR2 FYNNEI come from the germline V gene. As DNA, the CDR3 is TGTGCCAGTAAAGGGGGCAGAATCGAGGCAGGCTATGGCTACACCTTC. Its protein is CASKGGRIEAGYGYTF.